This T cell receptor beta chain emerged from a study of metastatic and nonmetastatic thyroid tumors. Looked up from germline, CDR1 is LGHDT and CDR2 is YNNKEL (reference sequence). The CDR3 runs 12 residues. The germline V and J ends were trimmed by 4 bases and 8 bases, with 9 bases remaining between them. As for this clone: The antigen remains unidentified.

Until they underwent thyroid surgery, no patient had received any treatment. Source study methods: Across clinicopathological groups, CDR3 differences served as the basis for building a distant-metastasis classifier for papillary thyroid cancer. MiXCR reprocessed the PCR reads for TCRdb. The V and J calls here are based on TCRdb, not the publication. The table records roughly 4,700 clones, 34% of them present only once. Findings and limits, study-wide: In blood and tumor, TCR beta diversity was reportedly significantly higher in malignant thyroid tumors than in benign nodules.

Material for sequencing was adjacent normal tissue. This receptor was taken from a male donor with papillary thyroid cancer or a benign thyroid nodule (not recorded which). Some clones in this sample may be carry-over from other donors' samples. The gene calls are TRBV3-1 and TRBJ2-1; possibly TRBD2 for D (5 bases). In DNA form, the CDR3 reads TGTGCCAGCAGCCGAGGGTATGATGAGCAGTTCTTC. It encodes CASSRGYDEQFF.